The entry that follows covers one T cell receptor (beta chain) sequence. Clones were sequenced by immunoSEQ multiplex PCR, and TCRdb holds only the in-frame ones, with some missing. The sample lists tens of thousands of clones, around 70% occurring once. The sample belongs to a study of T cell clones after liver transplantation. The length of the CDR3 is 15 residues. The germline V and J ends were trimmed by 1 base and 0 bases, with 8 bases remaining between them. Germline CDR1 is LGHNA and CDR2 is YNFKEQ. Sequencing used CD4+ T cells from blood, obtained at the 22-month timepoint. This sequence was found in a human patient who received a liver transplant. Some T cells may trace back to the graft donor. The chain joins TRBV4-2 to TRBJ2-3; D not certain. CDR3 sequence (DNA): TGTGCCAGCAGCCAAGGCCCAGGTAGCACAGATACGCAGTATTTT. It specifies CASSQGPGSTDTQYF.